This T cell receptor (beta chain) was documented in a study of blood T cell repertoires in COVID-19. Germline CDR1 is MNHEY and CDR2 is SVGEGT. The CDR3 is made up of 13 amino acids. Trimming cost V 6 bases and J 6 bases; bases outside gene matches: 3. Original processing methods: The authors estimated nucleated cell counts from reference gene primer amplification. Method: immunoSEQ multiplex PCR; TCRdb's copy keeps in-frame clones and lacks some. V, J and clone size were drawn from that table, and D and trimming were deduced from the DNA. This sample has around 64,000 clones, with approximately 84% found just once.

The chain recombines TRBV6-2 or TRBV6-3 with TRBJ1-5; 9 nucleotides line up with TRBD1. This TCR derives from a man aged 45-65 years with active COVID-19. The sequenced sample consisted of peripheral blood. CDR3 sequence: CASSTGGFQPQHF. The CDR3 DNA reads as TGTGCCAGCAGCACAGGGGGCTTTCAGCCCCAGCATTTT.